This T cell receptor beta chain comes out of a study of T cell responses to AZD1222 COVID-19 vaccine. Trimming shortened V by 8 bases and J by 5 bases, and 21 bases separated the two germline ends. CDR3 size: 15 residues. Germline CDR1 LGHDT, CDR2 YNNKEL (reference sequence). Profiling relied on immunoSEQ multiplex PCR, and the TCRdb table lists in-frame clones only, not all of them. The table includes some 100,000 clones, about 89% detected once. Findings and caveats of the study: Donor demographics were predominantly white British with a female majority; clonal diversity may be underestimated.

Of note for this clone: The antigen is not known.

The chain carries TRBV3-1 (or the pseudogene TRBV3-2) and TRBJ1-1; perhaps TRBD1 as D (6 bases). This TCR was recovered from an adult who received the AZD1222 COVID-19 vaccine. The sequenced sample was peripheral blood, obtained 28 days after the second AZD1222 dose. The chain's CDR3 is CASVQQGGFETEAFF. The CDR3 coding sequence is TGTGCCAGCGTTCAACAAGGGGGGTTTGAGACTGAAGCTTTCTTT.